The rows below give T cell receptor beta chains drawn from one sample of a study of T-cell reconstitution after alpha-beta-depleted transplantation in children. A single record per CDR3 protein comes from TCRdb applying MiXCR to the PCR reads. This sample has a few hundred thousand distinct CDR3 sequences; approximately 10% occur once, and the top ten carry roughly 2.5%. The material sequenced was PBMCs from the stem cell graft donor, taken from the stem cell graft. The receptors were gathered from a human donor who donated a stem cell graft to a child with acute lymphoblastic leukemia. The CDR3 runs from the conserved cysteine through the conserved F or W. A D gene is named only where the DNA matches it firmly. A row's size may be missing; if present it is once, few, many or a size class.

j_call v_call d_call clone_size cdr3_nt cdr3_aa
TRBJ2-7 TRBV27 - - TGTGCCAGCAGTTCGCCCGCGGACGGAACCTACGAGCAGTACTTC CASSSPADGTYEQYF
TRBJ2-3 TRBV15 TRBD2 - TGTGCCACCAGCAGGGGACTAGCGGGCACAGATACGCAGTATTTT CATSRGLAGTDTQYF
TRBJ2-7 TRBV7-2 - many TGTGCCAGCAGCGCTTTCTCCTACGAGCAGTACTTC CASSAFSYEQYF
TRBJ2-2 TRBV29-1 TRBD2 many TGCAGCGCCGACGGGGAGGGTACCGGGGAGCTGTTTTTT CSADGEGTGELFF
TRBJ1-4 TRBV20-1 - few TGCAGTGCTATCTCAGGGGAAAAACTGTTTTTT CSAISGEKLFF
TRBJ2-3 TRBV7-9 - many TGTGCCAGCAGCCCGTCCCCCAGCCTTACTCGCACAGATACGCAGTATTTT CASSPSPSLTRTDTQYF
TRBJ2-6 TRBV6-5 - - TGTGCCAGCAGTTACTGGCTAGCTGGGGCCAACGTCCTGACTTTC CASSYWLAGANVLTF
TRBJ2-7 TRBV12-3/TRBV12-4 - few TGTGCCAGCAGTGATTTAGCAACGCTCTCCTACGAGCAGTACTTC CASSDLATLSYEQYF
TRBJ1-1 TRBV5-6 - few TGTGCCAGCAGCCCTCTCCACGACAGGAGCTCGCTGGGAGCTTTCTTT CASSPLHDRSSLGAFF
TRBJ1-1 TRBV4-1 - - TGCGCCAGCAGCCCTACCCAAGTGAACACTGAAGCTTTCTTT CASSPTQVNTEAFF
TRBJ1-1 TRBV6-1 - many TGTGCCAGCAGCGTAGGACAGAACACTGAAGCTTTCTTT CASSVGQNTEAFF
TRBJ2-5 TRBV7-2 TRBD2 - TGTGCCAGCAGCCACCGGACTAGCGGGGGGGAGACCCAGTACTTC CASSHRTSGGETQYF
TRBJ2-3 TRBV20-1 - - TGCAGTGCATCACCTACGGACAGAACAGATACGCAGTATTTT CSASPTDRTDTQYF
TRBJ2-3 TRBV10-3 - few TGTGCCATCAGATCGGGAGACAGAGATACGCAGTATTTT CAIRSGDRDTQYF
TRBJ2-7 TRBV5-1 TRBD1 few TGCGCCAGCAGCTTGGCTGGGACAGGGGGACCCTACGAGCAGTACTTC CASSLAGTGGPYEQYF
TRBJ1-1 TRBV5-1 - - TGCGCCAGCAGCTTGGCGGGGGGCCTACGGACTGAAGCTTTCTTT CASSLAGGLRTEAFF
TRBJ1-1 TRBV7-9 TRBD1 - TGTGCCAGCAGCTTTGCCACAGGGGGTATACCTGAAGCTTTCTTT CASSFATGGIPEAFF
TRBJ2-1 TRBV7-2 - few TGTGCCAGCAGCTTAGAGGGGAAGGGTGGCTACAATGAGCAGTTCTTC CASSLEGKGGYNEQFF
TRBJ2-1 TRBV12-3/TRBV12-4 - - TGTGCCAGCAGTGACGCTCCAATAGATGAGCAGTTCTTC CASSDAPIDEQFF
TRBJ2-7 TRBV4-1 TRBD1 few TGCGCCAGCAGCCAAGATCTGGGACAGGGGGTTTACGAGCAGTACTTC CASSQDLGQGVYEQYF
TRBJ1-1 TRBV4-1 TRBD1 few TGCGCCAGCAGCTACCTGGGGGATGGGACAGGGAACACTGAAGCTTTCTTT CASSYLGDGTGNTEAFF
TRBJ2-1 TRBV9 - - TGTGCCAGCAGCCCCCCCGCCGGGTTAACCTACAATGAGCAGTTCTTC CASSPPAGLTYNEQFF
TRBJ2-7 TRBV12-3/TRBV12-4 TRBD2 few TGTGCCACACTCCGAGCGGGGCGCTACGAGCAGTACTTC CATLRAGRYEQYF
TRBJ2-3 TRBV12-3/TRBV12-4 - many TGTGCCAGCAGCCATAAACCAGGCCGAAAGGGTGGGGATACGCAGTATTTT CASSHKPGRKGGDTQYF
TRBJ2-5 TRBV20-1 - - TGCAGTGCTAGAGTAACGGAAGAGACCCAGTACTTC CSARVTEETQYF
TRBJ2-2 TRBV19 TRBD2 - TGTGCCAGTAGTATTTTTTTCGGGAGACTAGCGGACACCGGGGAGCTGTTTTTT CASSIFFGRLADTGELFF
TRBJ2-3 TRBV6-2/TRBV6-3 TRBD2 - TGTGCCCTTCAGGCAGAGGTTAGCGGGAGTACCGACCTCGTCCGATGGGGCGCAGATACGCAGTATTTT CALQAEVSGSTDLVRWGADTQYF
TRBJ1-4 TRBV9 - - TGTGCCAGCAGCCCTCCCGATATGGGGGGCTCTAATGAAAAACTGTTTTTT CASSPPDMGGSNEKLFF
TRBJ2-1 TRBV20-1 - - TGCAGTGCTGGCCGGGGATCCTACAATGAGCAGTTCTTC CSAGRGSYNEQFF
TRBJ2-1 TRBV7-3 - - TGTGCCAGCAGCTTAATGGGTCTAAGGGCGAATGAGCAGTTCTTC CASSLMGLRANEQFF
TRBJ2-7 TRBV12-3/TRBV12-4 TRBD1 - TGTGCCAGCAGTTTATCGTGGACAGGGGGCTACGAGCAGTACTTC CASSLSWTGGYEQYF
TRBJ2-7 TRBV7-8 TRBD2 few TGTGCCAGCACCCTTAGCGGGAATCAGTACGAGCAGTACTTC CASTLSGNQYEQYF
TRBJ2-5 TRBV10-3 TRBD2 many TGTGCCATCACCCCCATAGCGGGCAACCAAGAGACCCAGTACTTC CAITPIAGNQETQYF
TRBJ2-4 TRBV20-1 - few TGCAGTGCTAGAGATCAACGAGGGTTCCAAAACATTCAGTACTTC CSARDQRGFQNIQYF
TRBJ1-1 TRBV29-1 - - TGCAGCGTTGAACCGAGGCCCGGGAGGGGTGAAGCTTTCTTT CSVEPRPGRGEAFF
TRBJ2-3 TRBV10-2 - few TGCGCCAGCAGTCTGGGCACCACGACGGCAGATACGCAGTATTTT CASSLGTTTADTQYF
TRBJ1-1 TRBV5-6 - medium-sized TGTGCCAGCCTCAGCGGGGGGCGGAGGACTGAAGCTTTCTTT CASLSGGRRTEAFF
TRBJ2-2 TRBV4-3 TRBD1 few TGCGCCAGCAGCCAAGCCCCCCACCGGGACAGAACCACCGGGGAGCTGTTTTTT CASSQAPHRDRTTGELFF
TRBJ2-1 TRBV5-4 - - TGTGCCAGCAGCTTGGCCCGGAGTTCAATAGGGGGATCCTCCTACAATGAGCAGTTCTTC CASSLARSSIGGSSYNEQFF
TRBJ1-4 TRBV5-1 TRBD1 - TGCGCCAGCAGCTCCGGCGGGACAGCTCTTAATGAAAAACTGTTTTTT CASSSGGTALNEKLFF
TRBJ1-2 TRBV5-1 - - TGCGCCAGCAGCGTGGACAGCCCCTCCAATGGCTACACCTTC CASSVDSPSNGYTF
TRBJ2-1 TRBV10-3 TRBD2 few TGTGCCATCAGTGACCGCGGGAGCCCCCTGCGGAATGAGCAGTTCTTC CAISDRGSPLRNEQFF
TRBJ2-7 TRBV27 - many TGTGCCAGCAGTTTTGCAGCAGCCTACGAGCAGTACTTC CASSFAAAYEQYF
TRBJ2-5 TRBV7-6 TRBD2 - TGTGCCAGCAGCTTAGGTCCCGGTGGCGGGAGTCAAGAGACCCAGTACTTC CASSLGPGGGSQETQYF
TRBJ2-7 TRBV5-1 TRBD2 few TGCGCCAGCAGCTTGTATCCTAGCGGGAGCGAGCAGTACTTC CASSLYPSGSEQYF
TRBJ1-2 TRBV5-1 TRBD1 few TGCGCCAGCAGCACGCGGGAGACAGGGAAAGGCTACACCTTC CASSTRETGKGYTF
TRBJ2-5 TRBV2 TRBD1 few TGTGCCAGCAGTGAGGGACAGGGGAGGGGAGAGACCCAGTACTTC CASSEGQGRGETQYF
TRBJ2-5 TRBV12-3/TRBV12-4 - - TGTGCCAGCAGCCCCCCTGGGAGTGAAGAGACCCAGTACTTC CASSPPGSEETQYF
TRBJ2-2 TRBV6-5 TRBD2 - TGTGCCAGCAGTTACCGGACCGGGACTAGTCCCGGGGAGCTGTTTTTT CASSYRTGTSPGELFF
TRBJ2-3 TRBV20-1 - - TGCAGTGCTAGAGGCTTAGCGCGGAGCACAGATACGCAGTATTTT CSARGLARSTDTQYF